A selection of T cell receptor beta chains follows, all from one sample in a study of CD4 T cells in lung cancer. Repertoires were generated with immunoSEQ multiplex PCR, while TCRdb's copy carries only in-frame clones and drops some. Among more than 9,000 clones listed, approximately 66% were seen once. Sample: normal lung tissue taken away from the tumor. The receptors originated from a man aged 60 to 69 with non-small cell lung cancer. Each CDR3 is given with its conserved first and last residue. The D gene is left open where the match is weak. The listing skips clone size in some rows; elsewhere it reads once, few, many or a size class.

cdr3_nt,cdr3_aa,clone_size,v_call,d_call,j_call
TGTGCCAGCAGCTTTTCGCGGGAGACCTTCAATGGCTACACCTTC,CASSFSRETFNGYTF,medium-sized,TRBV5-4,-,TRBJ1-2
TGTGCCAGCAGTGAATCGACTCTCAAAGGAACGCAGTATTTT,CASSESTLKGTQYF,few,TRBV6-1,-,TRBJ2-3
TGTGCCAGCAGCTTAGTCGGGAGTAATGAGCAGTTCTTC,CASSLVGSNEQFF,-,TRBV5-6,-,TRBJ2-1
TGTGCCAGCTCACGCCAGGGGCACGGGGAGCTGTTTTTT,CASSRQGHGELFF,-,TRBV18,-,TRBJ2-2
TGTGCCAGCAGCCAGGGACAGCCGTCCACAGATACGCAGTATTTT,CASSQGQPSTDTQYF,-,TRBV11-3,TRBD1,TRBJ2-3
TGTGCCAGCAGCTTAGATCAGACTAGCGGGAGGGTTCGGGAGACCCAGTACTTC,CASSLDQTSGRVRETQYF,few,TRBV11-2,TRBD2,TRBJ2-5
TGTGCCAGCAGCATGAGCAGGGGGCTACGGACCGGGGAGCTGTTTTTT,CASSMSRGLRTGELFF,-,TRBV27,TRBD1,TRBJ2-2
TGTGCCAGCAGCCCAAAAGGGGGCGTTAATGAAAAACTGTTTTTT,CASSPKGGVNEKLFF,-,TRBV7-9,TRBD1,TRBJ1-4
TGTGCCAGCAGCCCTAGGACTAGCGGGAGTGTCACCGGGGAGCTGTTTTTT,CASSPRTSGSVTGELFF,-,TRBV9,TRBD2,TRBJ2-2
TGTGCCAGCAGCTCGGACGCGGGAGGCACAGATACGCAGTATTTT,CASSSDAGGTDTQYF,few,TRBV5-6,TRBD2,TRBJ2-3
TGTGCCAGCAGCTTAACAGGGGAGAGTAACTATGGCTACACCTTC,CASSLTGESNYGYTF,-,TRBV7-9,TRBD1,TRBJ1-2
TGTGCCAGCAGCTGGGGACAGTTGAACACTGAAGCTTTCTTT,CASSWGQLNTEAFF,once,TRBV5-6,TRBD1,TRBJ1-1
TGTGCCATCAGTGAGGATACAGGGCTTCAGCCCCAGCATTTT,CAISEDTGLQPQHF,few,TRBV10-3,-,TRBJ1-5
TGTGCCAGCAGTGAAACGAGGGGCGGACAGGGAACAGATACGCAGTATTTT,CASSETRGGQGTDTQYF,-,TRBV2,TRBD1,TRBJ2-3
TGTGCCAGCAGCTCCGGGACAGGGGTATGGTACGAGCAGTACTTC,CASSSGTGVWYEQYF,-,TRBV11-2,TRBD1,TRBJ2-7
TGTGCCAGCAGCGTGGGCCCGTCCTACGAGCAGTACTTC,CASSVGPSYEQYF,few,TRBV9,-,TRBJ2-7
TGTGCCTGGGAGGGCGGGGGGGGTTACAATGAGCAGTTCTTC,CAWEGGGGYNEQFF,-,TRBV30,TRBD2,TRBJ2-1
TGCGCCAGCAGCCGGGACAGGGTTGAAAATTCACCCCTCCACTTT,CASSRDRVENSPLHF,-,TRBV4-1,TRBD1,TRBJ1-6
TGCGCCAGCAGCCAGAGAAGAGGAGTCAATGAGCAGTTCTTC,CASSQRRGVNEQFF,medium-sized,TRBV4-1,-,TRBJ2-1
TGTGCCAGCAGTTTTACTTGGGCCAGGGCCAATGAGCAGTTCTTC,CASSFTWARANEQFF,-,TRBV6-5,-,TRBJ2-1
TGTGCCAGCAGCTTCCCCCCGGCTGGGGCCAACGTCCTGACTTTC,CASSFPPAGANVLTF,-,TRBV7-3,-,TRBJ2-6
TGCGCCAGCAGCTTGGAGGGGATCGCAGATACGCAGTATTTT,CASSLEGIADTQYF,-,TRBV5-1,-,TRBJ2-3
TGTGCCTGGAGTCAGGGGGTCGAGCAGCCCCAGCATTTT,CAWSQGVEQPQHF,-,TRBV30,TRBD1,TRBJ1-5
TGTGCCAGCAGCCGGTGGGAGCGGACAGATACGCAGTATTTT,CASSRWERTDTQYF,-,TRBV4-2,-,TRBJ2-3
TGTGCCAGCAGCTTAGACCTAGCGGGAGCTGATACGCAGTATTTT,CASSLDLAGADTQYF,-,TRBV7-9,TRBD2,TRBJ2-3
TGTGCCACCTGGACTAGCGGGCGCCCGGGTGAGCAGTTCTTC,CATWTSGRPGEQFF,-,TRBV19,TRBD2,TRBJ2-1
TGCGCCAGCAGCCAACTTATTCCGGGACAGCATGGCTACACCTTC,CASSQLIPGQHGYTF,-,TRBV4-1,TRBD1,TRBJ1-2
TGTGCCAGTAGTATGGGGGTCGGGGGAGACGATGGCTACACCTTC,CASSMGVGGDDGYTF,few,TRBV19,-,TRBJ1-2
TGTGCCAGTAAAACCGGGGGGACTAGGACAGATACGCAGTATTTT,CASKTGGTRTDTQYF,-,TRBV6-5,TRBD2,TRBJ2-3
TGCGCCAGCAGCCAAGATGAGACTAGCCCACAGTACCAAGAGACCCAGTACTTC,CASSQDETSPQYQETQYF,-,TRBV4-1,TRBD2,TRBJ2-5
TGTGCCAGCAGCTTAGGGCTGAATAATTCACCCCTCCACTTT,CASSLGLNNSPLHF,-,TRBV7-8,-,TRBJ1-6
TGTGCCAGCAGCTTGGGCGTGAGGCCCCGTATAGGCGGCTACACCTTC,CASSLGVRPRIGGYTF,once,TRBV5-6,-,TRBJ1-2
TGTGCCAGCAGCTTCGGGGGAACCACAGATACGCAGTATTTT,CASSFGGTTDTQYF,-,TRBV7-2,-,TRBJ2-3
TGTGCCAGCAGTTACTCTACAGAGGGCACTGAAGCTTTCTTT,CASSYSTEGTEAFF,-,TRBV6-5,-,TRBJ1-1
TGCGCCAGCAGCTTGGAACAACCGGGAACTGAAGCTTTCTTT,CASSLEQPGTEAFF,-,TRBV5-1,-,TRBJ1-1
TGTGCCAGCTCGAATGCCGGCGGGAGGACCTCCTACGAGCAGTACTTC,CASSNAGGRTSYEQYF,-,TRBV11-2,TRBD2,TRBJ2-7
TGTGCCAGCTCACCCACAGGGGGCACTGAAGCTTTCTTT,CASSPTGGTEAFF,-,TRBV18,TRBD1,TRBJ1-1
TGCGCCAGCAGCTTGGTGGGCGCCCCCTACGAGCAGTACTTC,CASSLVGAPYEQYF,-,TRBV5-1,-,TRBJ2-7
TGTGCCAGCAGCTTGACAGGGCGCCAAGAGACCCAGTACTTC,CASSLTGRQETQYF,medium-sized,TRBV5-4,-,TRBJ2-5
TGCGCCAGCAGTGAAACTAGCGGGAAAAGAGGGGAGACCCAGTACTTC,CASSETSGKRGETQYF,-,TRBV10-1,TRBD2,TRBJ2-5
TGTGCCAGCACGCAGGACAGGGTATCCGGCTACACCTTC,CASTQDRVSGYTF,-,TRBV28,TRBD1,TRBJ1-2
TGTGCCAGCAGTCCACAAATCGACAGTAATCAGCCCCAGCATTTT,CASSPQIDSNQPQHF,-,TRBV28,-,TRBJ1-5
TGTGCCAGCAGTTCTCTAAATTCGGCTTTCTTT,CASSSLNSAFF,-,TRBV6-5,-,TRBJ1-1
TGTGCCAGCAGCCAAGTCCTCAGGGGGTCTGAAGCTTTCTTT,CASSQVLRGSEAFF,-,TRBV14,TRBD1,TRBJ1-1
TGTGCCAGCAGTGCGTCCGATAGCTCCTACAATGAGCAGTTCTTC,CASSASDSSYNEQFF,-,TRBV6-4,-,TRBJ2-1
TGTGCCAGCAGTGCTCTTGTTAATGAGAATGAGCAGTTCTTC,CASSALVNENEQFF,few,TRBV6-5,-,TRBJ2-1
TGTGCCAGCATCCGACTAGCGGGAGTTAGTGATACGCAGTATTTT,CASIRLAGVSDTQYF,-,TRBV6-1,TRBD2,TRBJ2-3
TGTGCCAGCAGCGGGGGGACTAGCGGGGAGGGTGAGCAGTTCTTC,CASSGGTSGEGEQFF,-,TRBV7-3,TRBD2,TRBJ2-1
TGTGCCAGCAGTTCTCAGCGGACTAGCGCAGACAATGAGCAGTTCTTC,CASSSQRTSADNEQFF,-,TRBV7-2,TRBD2,TRBJ2-1
TGTGCCAGCAGTTACTTAACTGCCCGCGACATTCGAGGCTACACCTTC,CASSYLTARDIRGYTF,medium-sized,TRBV6-5,-,TRBJ1-2
TGTGCCAGCAGCTTGGGAGACAGGGACTATGGCTACACCTTC,CASSLGDRDYGYTF,-,TRBV5-6,TRBD1,TRBJ1-2
TGCAGCGCCCGCCGGCCGGGATTTCAAGAGACCCAGTACTTC,CSARRPGFQETQYF,-,TRBV29-1,-,TRBJ2-5
TGTGCCAGCAGTGAACGGGGTCCCTACGAGCAGTACTTC,CASSERGPYEQYF,-,TRBV6-1,-,TRBJ2-7
TGTGCCAGCAGGACTACAGGGGTAGGGGAGCAGTACTTC,CASRTTGVGEQYF,-,TRBV28,TRBD1,TRBJ2-7
TGTGCCAGCAGTTACTCGGCAGGGGCAACCTACGAGCAGTACTTC,CASSYSAGATYEQYF,-,TRBV6-6,-,TRBJ2-7